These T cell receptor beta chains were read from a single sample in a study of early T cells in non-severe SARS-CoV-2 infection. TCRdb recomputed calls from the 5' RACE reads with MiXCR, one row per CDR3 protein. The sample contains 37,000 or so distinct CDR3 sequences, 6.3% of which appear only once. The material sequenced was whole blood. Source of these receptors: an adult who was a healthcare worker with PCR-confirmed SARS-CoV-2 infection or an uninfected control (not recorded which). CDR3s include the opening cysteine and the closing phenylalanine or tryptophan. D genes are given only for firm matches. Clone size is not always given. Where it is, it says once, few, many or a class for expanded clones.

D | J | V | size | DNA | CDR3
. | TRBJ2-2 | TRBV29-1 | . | TGCAGCGTTGCCCGGACTGGCACCGGGGAGCTGTTTTTT | CSVARTGTGELFF
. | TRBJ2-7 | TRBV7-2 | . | TGTGCCAGCAGTGAGCCTTTAACGAGATACGAGCAGTACTTC | CASSEPLTRYEQYF
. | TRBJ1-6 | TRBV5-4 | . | TGTGCCAGCAGCTTCGACAGCCAGGGTTCACCCCTCCACTTT | CASSFDSQGSPLHF
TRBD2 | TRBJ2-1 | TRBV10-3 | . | TGTGCCATCAGTGAGTCGAGCGGGATTTGGAATGAGCAGTTCTTC | CAISESSGIWNEQFF
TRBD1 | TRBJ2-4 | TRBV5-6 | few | TGTGCCAGCAGCGCAAGGGACAGGGCGCTTCCAATTCAGTACTTC | CASSARDRALPIQYF
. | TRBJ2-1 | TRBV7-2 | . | TGTGCCAGCAGCTTCGGGACTTACTACAATGAGCAGTTCTTC | CASSFGTYYNEQFF
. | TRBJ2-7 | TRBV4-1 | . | TGCGCCAGCAGCCAAGATGGGGCAGGGGTTGAGGAGCAGTACTTC | CASSQDGAGVEEQYF
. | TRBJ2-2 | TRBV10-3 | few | TGTGCCGCCAGGGGGGCCGCGAACACCGGGGAGCTGTTTTTT | CAARGAANTGELFF
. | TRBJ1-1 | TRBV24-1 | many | TGTGCCACCAGTGATATGGGGGCGGAAGCTTTCTTT | CATSDMGAEAFF
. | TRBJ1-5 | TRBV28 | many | TGTGCCAGCAGTTTCCGAAGGCGGTATCAGCCCCAGCATTTT | CASSFRRRYQPQHF
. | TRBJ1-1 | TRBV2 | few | TGTGCCAGCTTCGGTAATCGGCTAAACACTGAAGCTTTCTTT | CASFGNRLNTEAFF
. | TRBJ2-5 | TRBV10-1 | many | TGCGCCACCCTGGGCTCCCAAGAGACCCAGTACTTC | CATLGSQETQYF
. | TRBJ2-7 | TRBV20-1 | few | TGCAGTGCTAGGACTGGGATGGAGTACAGGGATCAGCAGTACTTC | CSARTGMEYRDQQYF
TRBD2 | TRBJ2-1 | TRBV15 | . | TGTGCCACCAGCAGAGATATCGTAGGACTAGCAGGTAATGAGCAGTTCTTC | CATSRDIVGLAGNEQFF
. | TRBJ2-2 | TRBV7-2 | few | TGTGCCAGCAGCAGACCCGCGGGTGCCGGGGAGCTGTTTTTT | CASSRPAGAGELFF
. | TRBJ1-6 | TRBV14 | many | TGTGCCAGCAGCCCTGCCGGGGGCTATAATTCACCCCTCCACTTT | CASSPAGGYNSPLHF
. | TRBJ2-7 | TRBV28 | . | TGTGCCAGCAGTAACTCCTACGAGCAGTACTTC | CASSNSYEQYF
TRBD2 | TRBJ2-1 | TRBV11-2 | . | TGTGCCAGCAGCATCCCTCAGCGGGACGGTTACAATGAGCAGTTCTTC | CASSIPQRDGYNEQFF
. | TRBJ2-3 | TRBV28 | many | TGTGCCAGCAGGTTCCTAGGGGGTGGGTCTAGCACAGATACGCAGTATTTT | CASRFLGGGSSTDTQYF
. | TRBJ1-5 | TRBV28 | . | TGTGCCAGCAGTTGGGGACCCGATCAGCCCCAGCATTTT | CASSWGPDQPQHF
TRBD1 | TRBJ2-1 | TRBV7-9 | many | TGTGCCAGCAGCCCAATCTTCGGACAGGGCTACAATGAGCAGTTCTTC | CASSPIFGQGYNEQFF
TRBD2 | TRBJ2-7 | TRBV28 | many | TGTGCCAGCAAGTTGGCTAGCGGATTCTACGAGCAGTACTTC | CASKLASGFYEQYF
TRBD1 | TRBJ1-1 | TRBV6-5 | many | TGTGCCAGCAGTTTCCTCTACAGGGGACAGGCCGCTATTGGAGCTTTCTTT | CASSFLYRGQAAIGAFF
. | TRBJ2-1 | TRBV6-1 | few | TGTGCCAGCAGTGAAAACACACCGGGGCAGTTCTTC | CASSENTPGQFF
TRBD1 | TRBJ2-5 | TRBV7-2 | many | TGTGCCAGCAGCTTCGAGGACAGGGAGAGAGGAGAGACCCAGTACTTC | CASSFEDRERGETQYF
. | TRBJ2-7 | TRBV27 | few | TGTGCCAGCAGCAACAGAGGCGAGCAGTACTTC | CASSNRGEQYF
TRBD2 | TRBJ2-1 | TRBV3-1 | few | TGTGCCAGCAGATCAGCGGGAATAAAGTTCTTC | CASRSAGIKFF
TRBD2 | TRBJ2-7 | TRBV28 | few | TGTGCCGGTGGACTAGCGGGAGACCTAAACTCCTACGAGCAGTACTTC | CAGGLAGDLNSYEQYF
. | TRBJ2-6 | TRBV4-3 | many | TGCGCCAGCAGCTGTAGTAGTGGGGCCAACGTCCTGACTTTC | CASSCSSGANVLTF
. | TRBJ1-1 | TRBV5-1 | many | TGCGCCAGCCAGGGTGAAGTTAACACTGAAGCTTTCTTT | CASQGEVNTEAFF
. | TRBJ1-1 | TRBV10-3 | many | TGTGCCAACCGGAGGACGGAGAACACTGAAGCTTTCTTT | CANRRTENTEAFF
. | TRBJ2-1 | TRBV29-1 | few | TGCAGCGTGGCCCCAGCCATTACAGGGTACAATGAGCAGTTCTTC | CSVAPAITGYNEQFF
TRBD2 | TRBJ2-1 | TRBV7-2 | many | TGTGCCAGCAGCCCCGGACTAGCGGGAGTTGAGCAGTTCTTC | CASSPGLAGVEQFF
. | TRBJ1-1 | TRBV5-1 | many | TGCGCCAGCAGCTCCCAGGGATCCACTGAAGCTTTCTTT | CASSSQGSTEAFF
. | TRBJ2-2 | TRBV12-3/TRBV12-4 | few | TGTGCCAGCAGTCTGTGGGGACCGCGAGGCACCGGGGAGCTGTTTTTT | CASSLWGPRGTGELFF
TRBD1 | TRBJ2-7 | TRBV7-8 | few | TGTGCCAGCAGCTCAGACAGGGGTGGGGAGCAGTACTTC | CASSSDRGGEQYF
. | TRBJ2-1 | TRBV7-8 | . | TGTGCCAGCAGCTCCAGCAGGCGGAGGAGGAGATACAATGAGCAGTTCTTC | CASSSSRRRRRYNEQFF
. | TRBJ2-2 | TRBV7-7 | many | TGTGCCAGCAGCTTACAGGGCCCTTCCACCGGGGAGCTGTTTTTT | CASSLQGPSTGELFF
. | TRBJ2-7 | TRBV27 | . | TGTGCCAACAAAGTTTTGGCCGGATCCCGCGAGCAGTACTTC | CANKVLAGSREQYF
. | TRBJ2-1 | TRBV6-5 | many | TGTGCCAGCAGAAGTCCGGGACGACATCAGTTCTTC | CASRSPGRHQFF
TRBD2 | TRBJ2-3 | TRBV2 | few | TGTGCCAGCAGTGAAGCGGTACTAGCGGGAGGGCGAACAGATACGCAGTATTTT | CASSEAVLAGGRTDTQYF
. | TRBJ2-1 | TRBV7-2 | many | TGTGCCAGCAGCTTACCCCTATCAAGGGGTGACAATGAGCAGTTCTTC | CASSLPLSRGDNEQFF
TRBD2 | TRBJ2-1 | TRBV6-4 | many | TGTGCCAGCAGTGACTCTAGCGGGAGTTACAATGAGCAGTTCTTC | CASSDSSGSYNEQFF
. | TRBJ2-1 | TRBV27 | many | TGTGCCAGCAGTTTAACAGGGAATGAGCAGTTCTTC | CASSLTGNEQFF
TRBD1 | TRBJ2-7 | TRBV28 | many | TGTGCCAGCAGCCCCGGGACAGGGGGATCATACGAGCAGTACTTC | CASSPGTGGSYEQYF
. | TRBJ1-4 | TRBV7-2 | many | TGTGCCAGCCAGGCGGCAACTAATGAAAAACTGTTTTTT | CASQAATNEKLFF
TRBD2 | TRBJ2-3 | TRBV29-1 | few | TGCAGCGTCCGTAATCGGGCGGGAGGTACAGATACGCAGTATTTT | CSVRNRAGGTDTQYF
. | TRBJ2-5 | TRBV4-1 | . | TGCGCCAGCAGCCAAAGCGAGCAAGAGACCCAGTACTTC | CASSQSEQETQYF